The rows below give T cell receptor beta chains drawn from one sample of a study of blood T cell repertoires in COVID-19. This table comes from immunoSEQ multiplex PCR, and its TCRdb copy is limited to in-frame clones, with some not included. This repertoire shows about 230,000 clones, around four fifths found once; its top ten account for about 27%. Sequencing was carried out using peripheral blood. The receptors were gathered from a man between 35 and 55 years old with acute or convalescent COVID-19. CDR3s include the opening cysteine and the closing phenylalanine or tryptophan. The D gene is left open where the match is weak. The size entry is marked missing in some rows and otherwise reads once, few, many or a size class.

v_gene	j_gene	d_gene	abundance	CDR3aa	CDR3nt
TRBV19	TRBJ2-7	TRBD1	few	CAPTDSGQPSYEQYF	TGTGCCCCAACCGACTCGGGACAGCCCTCCTACGAGCAGTACTTC
TRBV6-2/TRBV6-3	TRBJ2-5	TRBD1	.	CASSYRGPETQYF	TGTGCCAGCAGTTACAGGGGGCCAGAGACCCAGTACTTC
TRBV5-4	TRBJ1-1	TRBD1	once	CASSGRQGVIAEAFF	TGTGCCAGCAGCGGGAGACAGGGGGTTATTGCTGAAGCTTTCTTT
TRBV27	TRBJ2-3	.	.	CASSRLAKADTQYF	TGTGCCAGCTCGCGGTTAGCGAAAGCAGATACGCAGTATTTT
TRBV18	TRBJ1-5	.	once	CASSPSENQPQHF	TGTGCCAGCTCACCGTCTGAGAATCAGCCCCAGCATTTT
TRBV3-1/TRBV3-2	TRBJ1-3	.	.	CASSPASSGNTIYF	TGTGCCAGCAGCCCCGCTAGCTCTGGAAACACCATATATTTT
TRBV5-5	TRBJ2-7	.	.	CASSSSTQGFDEQYF	TGTGCCAGCAGCTCGAGTACGCAGGGATTCGACGAGCAGTACTTC
TRBV7-2	TRBJ2-2	TRBD1	.	CASSSTGVTGELFF	TGTGCCAGCAGCTCAACAGGGGTCACCGGGGAGCTGTTTTTT
TRBV28	TRBJ1-1	TRBD1	.	CASTLGTGFLNTEAFF	TGTGCCAGCACCCTAGGGACAGGGTTCCTGAACACTGAAGCTTTCTTT
TRBV7-3	TRBJ2-5	TRBD2	.	CASSSGLAGMETQYF	TGTGCCAGCAGCTCGGGACTAGCGGGAATGGAGACCCAGTACTTC
TRBV27	TRBJ2-3	TRBD1	few	CASSLFIRRGQESTDTQYF	TGTGCCAGCAGCTTATTTATCCGAAGAGGACAGGAAAGCACAGATACGCAGTATTTT
TRBV30	TRBJ2-1	TRBD1	.	CAWSVRPRDRGTGEQFF	TGTGCCTGGAGTGTACGCCCCCGGGACAGGGGAACGGGTGAGCAGTTCTTC
TRBV4-1	TRBJ2-5	.	.	CASSQDVRQETQYF	TGCGCCAGCAGCCAAGATGTGAGGCAAGAGACCCAGTACTTC
TRBV29-1	TRBJ2-4	TRBD1	once	CSVVQTGAKNIQYF	TGCAGCGTTGTTCAGACAGGGGCAAAAAACATTCAGTACTTC
TRBV30	TRBJ2-7	TRBD1	.	CAWSVDRGPYEQYF	TGTGCCTGGAGTGTAGACAGGGGGCCCTACGAGCAGTACTTC
TRBV7-8	TRBJ1-5	.	.	CASGRGDRNQPQHF	TGTGCCAGTGGACGGGGGGATAGGAATCAGCCCCAGCATTTT
TRBV5-1	TRBJ2-5	.	.	CASSLEGGETQYF	TGCGCCAGCAGCTTGGAAGGGGGAGAGACCCAGTACTTC
TRBV19	TRBJ1-5	.	.	CASSYNSNQPQHF	TGTGCCAGTAGTTACAATAGCAATCAGCCCCAGCATTTT
TRBV24-1	TRBJ2-1	.	.	CATRAEGIHSAGRFYNEQFF	TGTGCCACCAGGGCTGAGGGCATTCATAGCGCGGGAAGGTTTTACAATGAGCAGTTCTTC
TRBV19	TRBJ2-1	.	.	CASSSAGAIPEQFF	TGTGCCAGTAGTAGTGCAGGGGCAATCCCTGAGCAGTTCTTC
TRBV7-6	TRBJ1-1	.	.	CASSPRQTQNTEAFF	TGTGCCAGCAGCCCGAGACAGACCCAGAACACTGAAGCTTTCTTT
TRBV5-4	TRBJ2-5	TRBD2	.	CASSRGTSGQETQYF	TGTGCCAGCAGCCGCGGGACTAGCGGCCAAGAGACCCAGTACTTC
TRBV7-3	TRBJ2-1	TRBD2	.	CASSTLAGVGNEQFF	TGTGCCAGCAGCACGTTAGCGGGAGTAGGAAATGAGCAGTTCTTC
TRBV7-2	TRBJ2-7	.	.	CASSLDGKSSYEQYF	TGTGCCAGCAGCTTAGACGGGAAAAGCTCCTACGAGCAGTACTTC
TRBV5-5	TRBJ1-1	.	few	CASSSSWGNTEAFF	TGTGCCAGCAGCTCCTCTTGGGGCAACACTGAAGCTTTCTTT
TRBV18	TRBJ1-2	.	.	CASSPDFESLYGYTF	TGTGCCAGCTCACCTGATTTCGAGTCTCTTTATGGCTACACCTTC
TRBV5-1	TRBJ1-1	.	once	CASSRDVEGTEAFF	TGCGCCAGCAGCCGGGATGTGGAGGGCACTGAAGCTTTCTTT
TRBV10-3	TRBJ2-2	.	.	CAISTDRTTGELFF	TGTGCCATCAGCACGGACAGAACCACCGGGGAGCTGTTTTTT
TRBV5-1	TRBJ2-7	TRBD2	.	CASSRTAGGGEQYF	TGCGCCAGCAGCCGGACGGCGGGAGGGGGCGAGCAGTACTTC
TRBV20-1	TRBJ2-1	TRBD2	.	CSASDPAGLAGPSSYNEQFF	TGCAGTGCTAGTGACCCGGCGGGACTAGCGGGACCCAGCTCCTACAATGAGCAGTTCTTC
TRBV7-2	TRBJ1-2	.	.	CASSLNGGGKYGYTF	TGTGCCAGCAGCTTAAACGGCGGGGGGAAGTATGGCTACACCTTC
TRBV7-2	TRBJ2-5	.	.	CASSLGSQETQYF	TGTGCCAGCAGCTTAGGTAGTCAAGAGACCCAGTACTTC
TRBV9	TRBJ2-1	TRBD2	.	CASSVTGLASNNEQFF	TGTGCCAGCAGCGTAACCGGACTAGCGAGTAACAATGAGCAGTTCTTC
TRBV7-2	TRBJ1-3	.	.	CASSLAYSGNTIYF	TGTGCCAGCAGCTTAGCCTACTCTGGAAACACCATATATTTT
TRBV15	TRBJ1-2	TRBD1	.	CATSRSGTEMIYGYTF	TGTGCCACCAGCAGGTCCGGGACAGAGATGATCTATGGCTACACCTTC
TRBV20-1	TRBJ1-3	.	few	CSASRGAENTIYF	TGCAGTGCTAGTCGGGGGGCAGAAAACACCATATATTTT
TRBV29-1	TRBJ2-7	TRBD1	.	CSVLRQGAYEQYF	TGCAGCGTTTTACGACAGGGGGCCTACGAGCAGTACTTC
TRBV12-3/TRBV12-4	TRBJ2-5	.	once	CASLQQGQETQYF	TGTGCCAGTCTGCAACAGGGCCAAGAGACCCAGTACTTC
TRBV30	TRBJ2-7	.	.	CAWTQITSSDEQYF	TGTGCCTGGACCCAAATAACTAGTTCTGACGAGCAGTACTTC
TRBV27	TRBJ1-6	TRBD1	.	CASGTGNSPLHF	TGTGCCAGCGGGACAGGGAATTCACCCCTCCACTTT
TRBV5-4	TRBJ1-2	.	.	CASSRWDTDYGYTF	TGTGCCAGCAGCCGATGGGACACGGATTATGGCTACACCTTC
TRBV28	TRBJ2-7	TRBD1	.	CASTPPSGQRDIEQYF	TGTGCCAGCACCCCTCCTTCGGGACAGCGAGATATAGAGCAGTACTTC
TRBV27	TRBJ1-4	TRBD1	.	CASYPGQGESNEKLFF	TGTGCCAGCTACCCTGGACAGGGAGAAAGTAATGAAAAACTGTTTTTT